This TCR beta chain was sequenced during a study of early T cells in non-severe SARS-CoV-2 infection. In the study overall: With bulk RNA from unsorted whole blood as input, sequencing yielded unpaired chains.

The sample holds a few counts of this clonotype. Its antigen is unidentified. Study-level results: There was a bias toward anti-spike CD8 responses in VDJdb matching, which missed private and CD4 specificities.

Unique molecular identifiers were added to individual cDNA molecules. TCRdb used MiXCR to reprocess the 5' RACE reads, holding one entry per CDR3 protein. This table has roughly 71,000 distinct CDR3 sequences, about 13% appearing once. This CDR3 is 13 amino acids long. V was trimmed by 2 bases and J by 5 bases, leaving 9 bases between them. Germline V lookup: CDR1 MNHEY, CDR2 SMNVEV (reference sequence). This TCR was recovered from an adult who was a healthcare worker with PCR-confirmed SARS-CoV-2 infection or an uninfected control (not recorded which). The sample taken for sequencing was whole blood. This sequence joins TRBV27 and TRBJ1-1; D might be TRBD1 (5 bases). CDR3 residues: CASSLRRGTEAFF. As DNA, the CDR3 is TGTGCCAGCAGTTTACGGAGGGGAACTGAAGCTTTCTTT.